These 13 T cell receptor beta chains came from one sample sequenced in a study of blood T cell repertoires in COVID-19. Measured with immunoSEQ multiplex PCR; TCRdb has only the in-frame clones, and not every one. The sample records approximately 120,000 clones, about 85% being singletons. What was sequenced was peripheral blood. Every receptor here comes from a man aged 55 to 70 with acute or convalescent COVID-19.

The gene calls are TRBV5-8 and TRBJ1-1, with no clear D. V was trimmed by 0 bases and J by 7 bases, leaving 10 bases between them. Germline CDR1 SGHTS, CDR2 YDEGEE. The CDR3 has 13 amino acids. As DNA, the CDR3 is TGTGCCAGCAGCTTGGCAGTTTACAGTGAAGCTTTCTTT. Translation: CASSLAVYSEAFF.

Worth noting for this clone: Other nucleotide sequences from this sample produce the same CDR3. The rearrangement uses TRBV10-3 and TRBJ2-7; 7 nucleotides match TRBD2. CDR1 and CDR2 from the germline V gene are ENHRY and SYGVKD. After removal of 2 bases from V and 0 bases from J, the junction contained 1 base not matched to a gene. This CDR3 region has 14 residues. The CDR3 protein is CAISEAGDSYEQYF. The CDR3 nucleotides read TGTGCCATCAGTGAGGCGGGAGACTCCTACGAGCAGTACTTC.

The chain joins TRBV11-2 to TRBJ2-7; 7 bases align to TRBD1. The CDR3 is 15 amino acids. Trimming removed 4 bases from V and 3 bases from J; junction bases left unmatched: 9. CDR1 is SGHAT and CDR2 is FQNNGV in the germline V gene. The CDR3 is CASSSLRDRYYEQYF. CDR3 bases: TGTGCCAGCAGCTCCCTCCGGGACAGATACTACGAGCAGTACTTC. Full variable domain (missing parts from reference TRBV11-2 and TRBJ2-7): EAGVAQSPRYKIIEKRQSVAFWCNPISGHATLYWYQQILGQGPKLLIQFQNNGVVDDSQLPKDRFSAERLKGVDSTLKIQPAKLEDSAVYLCASSSLRDRYYEQYFGPGTRLTVT.

The chain links TRBV20-1 to TRBJ1-2, with D tentatively TRBD1 (6 bases). CDR3 length: 11 amino acids. Germline V lookup: CDR1 DFQATT, CDR2 SNEGSKA (reference sequence). The CDR3 protein is CSTGTNYGYTF. The CDR3 DNA is TGCAGCACAGGGACTAACTATGGCTACACCTTC.

This sequence joins TRBV3-1 (or the pseudogene TRBV3-2) and TRBJ2-1, with D possibly being TRBD1 (6 bases). Looked up from germline, CDR1 is LGHDT and CDR2 is YNNKEL (reference sequence). This CDR3 contains 13 residues. The V end was cut by 1 base, the J end by 14 bases, with 15 bases between. The CDR3: CASSQALQGNEFF. The CDR3, as DNA: TGTGCCAGCAGCCAAGCCTTACAGGGAAATGAGTTCTTC.

The chain carries TRBV27 and TRBJ1-1, with D possibly matching TRBD1 (6 bases). CDR1 MNHEY and CDR2 SMNVEV come from the germline V gene (reference sequence). The CDR3 covers 14 residues. With 8 bases removed from V and 1 base from J, the gap between germline ends came to 14 bases. In DNA form, the CDR3 reads TGTGCCAGCCGACGGGACAAGGGGAACACTGAAGCTTTCTTT. Encoded protein: CASRRDKGNTEAFF.

This chain connects TRBV25-1 to TRBJ2-7, with 9 bases that match TRBD1. The CDR3 is 15 amino acids. The V and J ends lost 3 bases and 2 bases, in that order; junction bases with no gene match: 5. Germline CDR1 MGHDK, CDR2 SYGVNS. CDR3 protein: CASSETGDRAYEQYF. In DNA, the CDR3 is TGTGCCAGCAGTGAGACAGGGGACAGGGCCTACGAGCAGTACTTC.

The chain employs TRBV27 and TRBJ1-2, with 7 bases aligning to TRBD1. This CDR3 has 18 amino acids. Germline V gene lookup returns CDR1 MNHEY and CDR2 SMNVEV (reference sequence). V lost 5 bases, J lost 4 bases, and 19 bases stayed unmatched. CDR3 DNA sequence: TGTGCCAGCAGTAACGGACACGGACAGGTTTCCCCTCCCTATGGCTACACCTTC. Protein: CASSNGHGQVSPPYGYTF.

The chain combines TRBV7-2 with TRBJ2-7; TRBD2 matches 7 bases. Germline CDR1 SGHTA, CDR2 FQGNSA. The CDR3 runs to 15 residues. Trimming at V came to 3 bases and at J to 1 base, leaving 6 bases not matched to a gene. The CDR3 region has the DNA TGTGCCAGCAGCTTCGGGGACTATGCGTCCTACGAGCAGTACTTC. Protein product: CASSFGDYASYEQYF.

This clone was counted ten times or more. This chain links TRBV18 with TRBJ1-1; a weak D match, TRBD1 (5 bases). The V end lost 3 bases, the J end lost 7 bases, and 12 bases lay between the germline ends. The CDR3 has 13 amino acids. Germline-derived CDR1 and CDR2 are KGHSH and LQKENI. The chain's CDR3 is CASSPTTVDEAFF. The CDR3 region has the DNA TGTGCCAGCTCACCGACGACAGTGGATGAAGCTTTCTTT. The whole variable domain, remainder taken from reference TRBV18 and TRBJ1-1, is NAGVMQNPRHLVRRRGQEARLRCSPMKGHSHVYWYRQLPEEGLKFMVYLQKENIIDESGMPKERFSAEFPKEGPSILRIQQVVRGDSAAYFCASSPTTVDEAFFGQGTRLTVV.

This clone is a singleton in its sample. The J gene is TRBJ1-2, the V gene TRBV30; weak D call: TRBD1 (6 bases). Germline loops: CDR1 GTSNPN, CDR2 SVGIG (reference sequence). V was pared by 2 bases and J by 0 bases, with 10 bases between. The CDR3 spans 14 residues. CDR3 bases: TGTGCCTGGAGTTCACAGGGACCTAACTATGGCTACACCTTC. Translated: CAWSSQGPNYGYTF.

V gene TRBV6-1 combines with J gene TRBJ2-7; TRBD1 matches 7 bases. The CDR3 is made up of 14 amino acids. Losses at the gene ends were 3 bases for V and 2 bases for J; bases not matched to a gene: 4. CDR1 is MNHNS, CDR2 SASEGT, per germline. The CDR3 DNA reads as TGTGCCAGCAGTGATTGGCAGGGGGCCTACGAGCAGTACTTC. Protein: CASSDWQGAYEQYF.

The chain links TRBV3-1 (or the pseudogene TRBV3-2) to TRBJ2-5, with 12 positions matching TRBD2. CDR1 is LGHDT and CDR2 is YNNKEL in the germline V gene (reference sequence). Losses at the gene ends were 4 bases for V and 1 base for J; bases not matched to a gene: 4. The length of the CDR3 is 16 residues. The CDR3 sequence: CASSRRTSGAQETQYF. Here the CDR3 DNA reads TGTGCCAGCAGCCGCAGGACTAGCGGGGCCCAAGAGACCCAGTACTTC.